The sequence of this TCR beta chain was determined in a study of neurological immune-mediated disorders. Trimming took 1 base from V and 1 from J, leaving 7 bases between them. Germline lookup yields CDR1 SGHTA and CDR2 FQGNSA. There are 14 residues in the CDR3. This clonotype was detected ten times or more. Its antigen is undetermined. TCRdb processed the 5' RACE reads anew with MiXCR; each CDR3 protein has one entry. The table lists 65,000 to 75,000 distinct CDR3 sequences, roughly 4.5% of them singletons, with about 2% in the top ten. Overall study findings and caveats: HTLV-1-associated myelopathy had the most TCR clonal expansion, and multiple sclerosis had the least, less than healthy controls.

The sample taken for sequencing was PBMCs. The genes are TRBV7-2 and TRBJ1-2; D might be TRBD1 (5 bases). This receptor was taken from a woman aged 70-85 years with multiple sclerosis. The CDR3 DNA reads TGTGCCAGCAGCTTAGGGGGGTTTAACTATGGCTACACCTTC. This sequence encodes CASSLGGFNYGYTF.